Detailed here is one T cell receptor beta chain. Its antigen specificity is not known. Per-base quality was not reported, and no clone a single base away is much larger than it. The CDR3 has 13 amino acids, counting the end cysteine and phenylalanine. The DNA shown is the 39-base CDR3, in frame from base 1. CDR1 SGHTA and CDR2 FQGTGA are derived from the germline V gene. V and J lose 8 bases and 10 bases, and a span of 15 bases separates them. One collaborating source in Seattle enrolled patients during active infection and followed them longitudinally through the course of disease. Whole blood was collected in K2EDTA tubes by collaborating institutions according to the institutions' own protocols. For TCRbeta analysis, collaborators shipped samples as frozen whole blood, isolated PBMCs, or DNA extracted from either of those sample types. This entry belongs to a study of blood T cell repertoires in COVID-19 (dated by TCRdb to the early 2020s). About the investigation overall: The collaborator samples originated in the United States, Italy and Spain and spanned the acute and convalescent phases of COVID-19. Nearly every sample came with metadata listing a de-identified subject ID, COVID-19 status, age in years and sex. The material from the prospective study consisted of cDNA or gDNA derived from T cells, B-cell-depleted T cells, or PBMCs. Where available, HLA class I and class II types were obtained from metadata supplied by the sample provider rather than from assay-based typing. Subjects who had been exposed to COVID-19, were actively infected with it, or had recovered from it provided the deeply sampled blood TCRbeta repertoires that made up the dataset. The samples were drawn from two sources: the first 160 participants of the ongoing ImmuneRACE study, and 1,000 to 1,500 subjects contributed by 6 global collaborators. The repertoires were released in a freely available public database meant as a resource for research on the immune response to SARS-CoV-2.

Broader findings and caveats from the paper: Clinical and demographic metadata were provided uncurated, with the amount varying by source and participant.

The immunoSEQ Assay, a bias-controlled multiplex PCR, was used to amplify TCRbeta CDR3 regions from genomic DNA. The authors processed their data as follows. The number of nucleated cells in each sample was estimated from the amplification of reference gene primers within the assay. To quantify the absolute abundance of each unique TCRbeta CDR3 rearrangement, sequence reads were collapsed and filtered. For each sample, productive Simpson clonality was calculated as the square root of Simpson's diversity index over productive rearrangements. This is the immuneACCESS table as TCRdb keeps it, with only in-frame sequences that have V and J called. A part of the clones is gone; compared with another copy, unresolved V genes explain less than half, and the rest is unexplained. The V and J calls and clone size are taken from that table; D and trimming were inferred from the DNA. Counted in this sample were about 160,000 clones; over 80% of them appeared once. Approximately 5% of the sample comes from the top ten.

In this chain, TRBV7-3 is recombined with TRBJ1-6; a tentative D call is TRBD1 (5 bases match). The origin of this receptor is a man aged 25 to 45 with COVID-19, enrolled during active disease. Sequences were obtained from peripheral blood. In nucleotide form, the sequence is TGTGCCAGCGGCGAGCAGGGAGGCTCACCCCTCCACTTT. Its translation is CASGEQGGSPLHF.